The rows below give T cell receptor beta chains drawn from one sample of a study of CD8 T cells in acute hepatitis C reinfection. TCRdb's table, derived via immunoSEQ multiplex PCR, lists solely in-frame clones and lacks some. Here the sample spans about 350 clones, approximately 70% being singletons. The specimen was HCV NS3-1073 tetramer-sorted CD8+ T cells from PBMCs, collected at follow-up. These receptors originate from a middle-aged man who spontaneously cleared hepatitis C infection. CDR3s include the opening cysteine and the closing phenylalanine or tryptophan. Fields, in order: V gene, clone size, J gene, D gene, CDR3 protein, CDR3 DNA. D genes are given only for firm matches. Clone size is shown for a subset of rows, as once, few, many or a class of expanded clone.

>TRBV6-1|few|TRBJ2-7|.
CASSGFLEGLSYEQYF
TGTGCCAGCAGTGGATTTTTAGAGGGTTTGTCCTACGAGCAGTACTTC
>TRBV4-3|.|TRBJ2-7|TRBD2
CASSQAASGAPYEQYF
TGCGCCAGCAGCCAAGCGGCTAGCGGGGCTCCCTACGAGCAGTACTTC
>TRBV10-2|.|TRBJ1-4|.
CASSLNPGPNEKLFF
TGCGCCAGCAGCCTCAACCCGGGACCCAATGAAAAACTGTTTTTT
>TRBV10-2|once|TRBJ2-7|.
CADSGQGSVNEQYF
TGCGCCGACTCCGGGCAGGGAAGTGTCAACGAGCAGTACTTC
>TRBV27|.|TRBJ2-7|.
CASSLTTGAPYEQYF
TGTGCCAGCAGTCTAACGACAGGAGCTCCCTACGAGCAGTACTTC
>TRBV9|.|TRBJ2-1|.
CASSPLDNEQFF
TGTGCCAGCAGCCCCCTAGACAATGAGCAGTTCTTC
>TRBV4-3|.|TRBJ2-1|.
CASSQERGPLEQFF
TGCGCCAGCAGCCAAGAGCGGGGGCCTTTGGAGCAGTTCTTC
>TRBV6-1|few|TRBJ2-7|TRBD1
CASSELVTGDYEQYF
TGTGCCAGCAGTGAGTTAGTGACAGGGGACTACGAGCAGTACTTC
>TRBV5-6|.|TRBJ1-1|TRBD1
CASRTGGGTEAFF
TGTGCCAGCAGAACAGGGGGCGGGACTGAAGCTTTCTTT
>TRBV4-2|.|TRBJ2-2|TRBD2
CASSQEISGGNTGELFF
TGTGCCAGCAGCCAAGAAATTAGCGGGGGTAACACCGGGGAGCTGTTTTTT
>TRBV4-3|.|TRBJ2-7|.
CASSKDYWGLGEQYF
TGCGCCAGCAGCAAGGACTATTGGGGGCTAGGGGAGCAGTACTTC
>TRBV7-9|.|TRBJ1-2|TRBD1
CASSFESYRGYGYTF
TGTGCCAGCAGCTTTGAATCGTACAGGGGCTATGGCTACACCTTC
>TRBV30|.|TRBJ2-2|.
CAWSVPGTGELFF
TGTGCCTGGAGTGTCCCAGGTACCGGGGAGCTGTTTTTT
>TRBV4-2|.|TRBJ2-7|TRBD2
CASSQEAAGAPYEQYF
TGTGCCAGCAGCCAAGAGGCAGCGGGGGCCCCCTACGAGCAGTACTTC
>TRBV29-1|.|TRBJ2-6|TRBD1
CSVEDPGQGAAGANVLTF
TGCAGCGTTGAAGATCCCGGACAGGGGGCGGCTGGGGCCAACGTCCTGACTTTC
>TRBV4-3|.|TRBJ2-7|TRBD1
CASSQEPQGLGEQYF
TGCGCCAGCAGCCAAGAGCCACAGGGGCTAGGCGAGCAGTACTTC
>TRBV7-6|.|TRBJ2-7|.
CASSLDSGSYEQYF
TGTGCCAGCAGCTTAGATTCAGGGTCCTACGAGCAGTACTTC
>TRBV4-2|.|TRBJ1-1|.
CASSQEVGTEAFF
TGTGCCAGCAGCCAAGAGGTAGGCACTGAAGCTTTCTTT
>TRBV2|.|TRBJ1-2|.
CASSGNAPLRKTYGYTF
TGTGCCAGCAGCGGAAATGCCCCCCTTCGAAAGACCTATGGCTACACCTTC
>TRBV19|few|TRBJ2-1|TRBD2
CASSIAGGGHNEQFF
TGTGCCAGTAGTATAGCGGGGGGAGGTCACAATGAGCAGTTCTTC
>TRBV28|.|TRBJ2-7|TRBD2
CASRLMYGLAGGNIYEQYF
TGTGCCAGCAGGTTAATGTATGGACTAGCGGGGGGGAATATCTACGAGCAGTACTTC
>TRBV7-8|.|TRBJ2-2|TRBD1
CASSLEGTGVPGELFF
TGTGCCAGCAGCTTAGAGGGGACAGGGGTGCCCGGGGAGCTGTTTTTT
>TRBV5-6|few|TRBJ2-3|.
CASSLPEGVASTDTQYF
TGTGCCAGCAGCTTGCCCGAGGGGGTAGCTAGCACAGATACGCAGTATTTT
>TRBV30|.|TRBJ2-7|.
CAWSLQGGAYEQYF
TGTGCCTGGAGTCTTCAGGGGGGGGCCTACGAGCAGTACTTC
>TRBV9|few|TRBJ2-7|.
CASSPVDGEYEQYF
TGTGCCAGCAGCCCCGTCGACGGGGAGTACGAGCAGTACTTC
>TRBV5-6|few|TRBJ1-1|.
CASSSPAGVRMNTEAFF
TGTGCCAGCAGCTCCCCGGCGGGAGTACGGATGAACACTGAAGCTTTCTTT
>TRBV29-1|few|TRBJ1-4|.
CSVFGGGETATNEKLFF
TGCAGCGTTTTCGGGGGCGGGGAGACGGCAACTAATGAAAAACTGTTTTTT
>TRBV18|.|TRBJ2-7|TRBD1
CASSPAGQGGPYEQYF
TGTGCCAGCTCACCTGCCGGACAGGGAGGTCCCTACGAGCAGTACTTC
>TRBV2|.|TRBJ2-1|.
CASSADSQYNEQFF
TGTGCCAGCAGTGCGGACAGCCAATACAATGAGCAGTTCTTC
>TRBV4-3|.|TRBJ2-5|.
CASSQSSGAPETQYF
TGCGCCAGCAGCCAATCCTCCGGGGCCCCAGAGACCCAGTACTTC
>TRBV28|.|TRBJ2-3|TRBD2
CASSPLAGKGATDTQYF
TGTGCCAGCAGTCCGCTAGCGGGGAAGGGGGCCACAGATACGCAGTATTTT
>TRBV4-3|.|TRBJ2-7|TRBD2
CASSQEPGSGEPYEQYF
TGCGCCAGCAGCCAAGAGCCAGGGAGCGGGGAGCCCTACGAGCAGTACTTC
>TRBV4-2|.|TRBJ1-1|TRBD1
CASSQEAGTGNTEAFF
TGTGCCAGCAGCCAAGAAGCCGGGACAGGGAACACTGAAGCTTTCTTT
>TRBV9|once|TRBJ1-1|.
CASSVVEGTEAFF
TGTGCCAGCAGCGTAGTTGAGGGTACTGAAGCTTTCTTT
>TRBV9|.|TRBJ2-7|TRBD2
CASSVGAGDTYEQYF
TGTGCCAGCAGCGTAGGCGCGGGAGACACCTACGAGCAGTACTTC
>TRBV4-3|.|TRBJ2-7|.
CASRPGAVLNEQYF
TGCGCCAGCCGACCTGGGGCCGTTCTTAACGAGCAGTACTTC
>TRBV10-2|.|TRBJ1-1|.
CASSESRDAYLGNTEAFF
TGCGCCAGCAGTGAGTCGCGAGACGCTTATTTGGGAAACACTGAAGCTTTCTTT
>TRBV9|.|TRBJ1-2|.
CASGRGGIYGYTF
TGTGCCAGCGGGAGGGGCGGGATCTATGGCTACACCTTC
>TRBV4-2|large|TRBJ2-7|.
CASSQEVGSEQYF
TGTGCCAGCAGCCAAGAGGTAGGGAGCGAGCAGTACTTC
>TRBV18|few|TRBJ2-7|.
CASSPFPQFYEQYF
TGTGCCAGCTCACCATTTCCTCAGTTTTACGAGCAGTACTTC
>TRBV18|.|TRBJ2-5|TRBD2
CASSLPSSGGPQETQYF
TGTGCCAGCTCACTTCCTTCCAGCGGGGGGCCGCAAGAGACCCAGTACTTC
>TRBV4-3|.|TRBJ2-3|.
CASSQEIAAGGGDTQYF
TGCGCCAGCAGCCAAGAAATTGCCGCAGGTGGGGGAGATACGCAGTATTTT
>TRBV15|.|TRBJ1-2|.
CATSRDVGITLNYGYTF
TGTGCCACCAGCAGAGACGTGGGGATCACCCTGAACTATGGCTACACCTTC
>TRBV4-3|once|TRBJ1-2|TRBD1
CASSQEPGGAGANYGYTF
TGCGCCAGCAGCCAAGAGCCAGGGGGCGCTGGGGCTAACTATGGCTACACCTTC
>TRBV30|.|TRBJ2-2|.
CAWRYRATGELFF
TGTGCCTGGAGGTACAGGGCCACCGGGGAGCTGTTTTTT
>TRBV5-1|.|TRBJ1-5|.
CASTGGQPQHF
TGCGCCAGCACTGGAGGCCAGCCCCAGCATTTT
>TRBV2|.|TRBJ2-6|.
CASSDRTGANVLTF
TGTGCCAGCAGTGACAGAACTGGGGCCAACGTCCTGACTTTC
>TRBV15|.|TRBJ2-5|TRBD2
CATSTDLAGGGQTQYF
TGTGCCACCAGCACAGACCTAGCGGGGGGCGGACAGACCCAGTACTTC
>TRBV29-1|once|TRBJ2-5|TRBD2
CSVEDRGLAGGIQETQYF
TGCAGCGTTGAAGATCGTGGACTAGCGGGGGGTATACAAGAGACCCAGTACTTC
>TRBV6-4|.|TRBJ2-1|TRBD2
CASSETSGGYNEQFF
TGTGCCAGCAGTGAGACTAGCGGGGGGTACAATGAGCAGTTCTTC
>TRBV5-4|once|TRBJ2-3|TRBD2
CASNPWTSGGYTDTQYF
TGTGCCAGCAACCCGTGGACTAGCGGGGGGTACACAGATACGCAGTATTTT
>TRBV4-2|.|TRBJ1-1|.
CASSQELNTEAFF
TGTGCCAGTAGCCAAGAACTGAACACTGAAGCTTTCTTT
>TRBV9|.|TRBJ1-4|TRBD1
CASSSPGGEKLFF
TGTGCCAGCAGCAGCCCAGGGGGCGAAAAACTGTTTTTT
>TRBV4-3|.|TRBJ2-2|TRBD1
CASSQEQGAPGELFF
TGCGCCAGCAGCCAAGAACAGGGGGCGCCCGGGGAGCTGTTTTTT
>TRBV21-1|.|TRBJ1-1|.
CASSILVATQCTEAFF
TGTGCCAGCAGTATACTGGTAGCTACACAATGCACTGAAGCTTTCTTT